These 3 T cell receptor beta chains came from one sample sequenced in a study of beta chain features in type 1 diabetes. The entirety of the isolated RNA underwent reverse transcription, so expressed TCRB transcripts were sequenced. The protocol was immunoSEQ multiplex PCR, while the TCRdb copy is restricted to in-frame clones and leaves out a portion. The repertoire has 300,000 to 400,000 clones, approximately 11% of them found once; the top ten carry roughly 0.014%. Sequenced material: naive CD4+ T cells from blood. The receptors were gathered from a woman aged 30 to 39 in good health.

This clone has a handful of counts. The chain is built from TRBV6-1 and TRBJ2-3; 9 positions match TRBD2. Per the germline V gene, CDR1 is MNHNS and CDR2 is SASEGT. V trimming: 5 bases; J trimming: 6 bases; junction bases outside the gene matches: 6. The CDR3 consists of 14 residues. CDR3 in DNA: TGTGCCAGCAGTACAGTAGCGGGAGTCGATACGCAGTATTTT. Residues: CASSTVAGVDTQYF.

The CDR3 coding sequence is TGTGCCAGCAGCTTAATGACTAGCGGGGGCGGCGCAGATACGCAGTATTTT. Its protein is CASSLMTSGGGADTQYF. The J gene is TRBJ2-3, the V gene TRBV7-3, with 12 bases aligning to TRBD2. V lost 1 base to trimming and J lost 4 bases; unmatched junction nucleotides: 6. Germline V gene sequence: CDR1 SGHTA, CDR2 FQGTGA. The CDR3 runs 17 residues.

The chain links TRBV19 to TRBJ2-7, with 8 bases lining up with TRBD1. The length of the CDR3 is 14 residues. Losses at the gene ends were 7 bases for V and 0 bases for J; bases not matched to a gene: 5. In germline, CDR1 is LNHDA, CDR2 SQIVND (reference sequence). CDR3 DNA sequence: TGTGCCAGTACCCGGACAGGGTCCTCCTACGAGCAGTACTTC. Its translation is CASTRTGSSYEQYF. Full variable domain (rest looked up from reference TRBV19 and TRBJ2-7): DGGITQSPKYLFRKEGQNVTLSCEQNLNHDAMYWYRQDPGQGLRLIYYSQIVNDFQKGDIAEGYSVSREKKESFPLTVTSAQKNPTAFYLCASTRTGSSYEQYFGPGTRLTVT.